The rows below give T cell receptor beta chains drawn from one sample of a study of T cells in Graves' hyperthyroidism and ophthalmopathy. Via MiXCR, TCRdb re-called the multiplex PCR reads, giving one row per CDR3 protein. The profile covers around 500,000 distinct CDR3 sequences, with around 15% appearing a single time and 29% taken by the ten largest. The specimen sequenced was blood. The receptors were sampled from a woman under 40 with Graves' ophthalmopathy. Each CDR3 is given with its conserved first and last residue. The D gene is left open where the match is weak. Clone size is stated in some rows and not others, as once, few, many or a class when expanded.

v_call: TRBV15; j_call: TRBJ2-3; d_call: TRBD2; clone_size: -; cdr3_nt: TGTGCCACCAGCAGAGATGGGACTAGCGGGAGTACAGATACGCAGTATTTT; cdr3_aa: CATSRDGTSGSTDTQYF
v_call: TRBV7-2; j_call: TRBJ2-7; d_call: TRBD2; clone_size: few; cdr3_nt: TGTGCCAGCAGCCCCCGGACTAGCGGGACCTCCTACGAGCAGTACTTC; cdr3_aa: CASSPRTSGTSYEQYF
v_call: TRBV7-9; j_call: TRBJ2-1; d_call: TRBD2; clone_size: -; cdr3_nt: TGTGCCAGCAGCACTAGCGGGAATGAGCAGTTCTTC; cdr3_aa: CASSTSGNEQFF
v_call: TRBV15; j_call: TRBJ2-5; d_call: -; clone_size: few; cdr3_nt: TGTGCCACCAGCAGAGGGTTTTCCTGGTCGACCCAGCCACCTCAAGAGACCCAGTACTTC; cdr3_aa: CATSRGFSWSTQPPQETQYF
v_call: TRBV28; j_call: TRBJ2-6; d_call: TRBD2; clone_size: few; cdr3_nt: TGTGCCACCTATAGCGGGACCGGAGTCTCTGGGGCCAACGTCCTGACTTTC; cdr3_aa: CATYSGTGVSGANVLTF
v_call: TRBV7-8; j_call: TRBJ2-7; d_call: TRBD1; clone_size: -; cdr3_nt: TGTGCCAGCAGCTTAGCTTGGGGAGACAGGGGGTATTCCTACGAGCAGTACTTC; cdr3_aa: CASSLAWGDRGYSYEQYF
v_call: TRBV7-9; j_call: TRBJ2-5; d_call: -; clone_size: many; cdr3_nt: TGTGCCAGCAGCTTATTTCTGGGAGAGACCCAGTACTTC; cdr3_aa: CASSLFLGETQYF
v_call: TRBV18; j_call: TRBJ1-1; d_call: -; clone_size: many; cdr3_nt: TGTGCCAGCTCACCAAGGCAGGCCGAAGCTTTCTTT; cdr3_aa: CASSPRQAEAFF
v_call: TRBV7-8; j_call: TRBJ2-3; d_call: -; clone_size: -; cdr3_nt: TGTGCCAGCAGCTTAAGCCCTAGCCGTACAGATACGCAGTATTTT; cdr3_aa: CASSLSPSRTDTQYF
v_call: TRBV25-1; j_call: TRBJ2-4; d_call: -; clone_size: few; cdr3_nt: TGTGCCAGCAGTGACGCAGGGGGGACCAAAAACATTCAGTACTTC; cdr3_aa: CASSDAGGTKNIQYF
v_call: TRBV20-1; j_call: TRBJ1-2; d_call: -; clone_size: many; cdr3_nt: TGCAGTGCTAGGACTAACTATGGCTACACCTTC; cdr3_aa: CSARTNYGYTF
v_call: TRBV5-4; j_call: TRBJ2-3; d_call: -; clone_size: -; cdr3_nt: TGTGCCAGCAGCTTGGTAGTGGGAGACGTGGGTACGCAGTATTTT; cdr3_aa: CASSLVVGDVGTQYF
v_call: TRBV5-8; j_call: TRBJ1-5; d_call: -; clone_size: many; cdr3_nt: TGTGCCAGCAGCCGGGCCGATACTTGGGCTCCACTTCATCAGCCCCAGCATTTT; cdr3_aa: CASSRADTWAPLHQPQHF
v_call: TRBV11-2; j_call: TRBJ1-1; d_call: -; clone_size: many; cdr3_nt: TGTGCCAGCAGCCCGGACAGACTAAACACTGAAGCTTTCTTT; cdr3_aa: CASSPDRLNTEAFF
v_call: TRBV30; j_call: TRBJ2-7; d_call: TRBD2; clone_size: many; cdr3_nt: TGTGCCTGGACCTTCGGGGGGGCCAACTACGAGCAGTACTTC; cdr3_aa: CAWTFGGANYEQYF
v_call: TRBV29-1; j_call: TRBJ2-1; d_call: -; clone_size: many; cdr3_nt: TGCAGCGTTGGGGGGCAGGACAATGAGCAGTTCTTC; cdr3_aa: CSVGGQDNEQFF
v_call: TRBV3-1; j_call: TRBJ2-7; d_call: -; clone_size: many; cdr3_nt: TGTGCCAGCAGCTACGGGGGCGGCTCCTACGAGCAGTACTTC; cdr3_aa: CASSYGGGSYEQYF
v_call: TRBV2; j_call: TRBJ2-2; d_call: -; clone_size: -; cdr3_nt: TGTGCCACCCTTAACAAGAGGGAGCTGTTTTTT; cdr3_aa: CATLNKRELFF
v_call: TRBV10-1; j_call: TRBJ2-3; d_call: -; clone_size: few; cdr3_nt: TGCGCCAGCGGAGGACAGTCCAAAACCCCAGATACGCAGTATTTT; cdr3_aa: CASGGQSKTPDTQYF
v_call: TRBV11-2; j_call: TRBJ1-3; d_call: -; clone_size: -; cdr3_nt: TGTGCCAGCAGCTTGCGGACCAGGAGACTCGGAAACACCATATATTTT; cdr3_aa: CASSLRTRRLGNTIYF
v_call: TRBV4-2; j_call: TRBJ2-1; d_call: -; clone_size: -; cdr3_nt: TGTGCCAGCAGCCCGAACCTTCTAGCCTCAGGAGAGCAGTTCTTC; cdr3_aa: CASSPNLLASGEQFF
v_call: TRBV20-1; j_call: TRBJ2-2; d_call: TRBD2; clone_size: -; cdr3_nt: TGCAGTGGGGGGGGGGGAACCGGGGAGCTGTTTTTT; cdr3_aa: CSGGGGTGELFF
v_call: TRBV7-7; j_call: TRBJ2-5; d_call: TRBD2; clone_size: -; cdr3_nt: TGTGCTAGCAGCTTGAGCGGGAGGAGGGGAGGCCAAGAGACCCAGTACTTC; cdr3_aa: CASSLSGRRGGQETQYF
v_call: TRBV20-1; j_call: TRBJ2-2; d_call: TRBD2; clone_size: -; cdr3_nt: TGCAGTGCTAGGCCGGGGGGGGCCGGGGAGCTGTTTTTT; cdr3_aa: CSARPGGAGELFF
v_call: TRBV28; j_call: TRBJ2-5; d_call: -; clone_size: many; cdr3_nt: TGTGCCAGCAGTCCTCCGGGACATCACCAAGAGACCCAGTACTTC; cdr3_aa: CASSPPGHHQETQYF
v_call: TRBV12-3/TRBV12-4; j_call: TRBJ2-6; d_call: -; clone_size: many; cdr3_nt: TGTGCCAGCGCTAAAAGCTCTGGGGCCAACGTCCTGACTTTC; cdr3_aa: CASAKSSGANVLTF
v_call: TRBV27; j_call: TRBJ2-2; d_call: -; clone_size: few; cdr3_nt: TGTGCCAGCAGTCGAGGGATGGACAGAGGCCCCACCGGGGAGCTGTTTTTT; cdr3_aa: CASSRGMDRGPTGELFF
v_call: TRBV4-1; j_call: TRBJ2-7; d_call: -; clone_size: many; cdr3_nt: TGCGCCAGCAGCCAAGTGAACCGGATAGGCTACGAGCAGTACTTC; cdr3_aa: CASSQVNRIGYEQYF
v_call: TRBV11-1; j_call: TRBJ1-2; d_call: -; clone_size: few; cdr3_nt: TGTGCCAGCAGCTCCAACACAGGGTATGGCTACACCTTC; cdr3_aa: CASSSNTGYGYTF
v_call: TRBV27; j_call: TRBJ2-3; d_call: TRBD2; clone_size: many; cdr3_nt: TGTGCCAGCAGTACCCGGACTAGCGGGATATACACGGGGGGTACGCAGTATTTT; cdr3_aa: CASSTRTSGIYTGGTQYF
v_call: TRBV6-1; j_call: TRBJ2-7; d_call: TRBD2; clone_size: many; cdr3_nt: TGTGCCAGCGTTAATAGCGGGAGCTTTGTCGACGAGCAGTACTTC; cdr3_aa: CASVNSGSFVDEQYF
v_call: TRBV4-1; j_call: TRBJ2-2; d_call: -; clone_size: few; cdr3_nt: TGCGCCAGCAGCCAACCTATTACACAACCGGAGCTGTTTTTT; cdr3_aa: CASSQPITQPELFF
v_call: TRBV4-1; j_call: TRBJ2-3; d_call: -; clone_size: -; cdr3_nt: TGCGCCAGCAGCCAAGACAGGGTAGCGTCCGATACGCAGTATTTT; cdr3_aa: CASSQDRVASDTQYF
v_call: TRBV4-1; j_call: TRBJ1-1; d_call: -; clone_size: many; cdr3_nt: TGCGCCAGCAGCCAAGCTAGTACGGCAGGGGTAAACACTGAAGCTTTCTTT; cdr3_aa: CASSQASTAGVNTEAFF
v_call: TRBV2; j_call: TRBJ2-4; d_call: TRBD2; clone_size: -; cdr3_nt: TGTGCCAGCAGGGGACTAGCGGGAGCTAAAAACATTCAGTACTTC; cdr3_aa: CASRGLAGAKNIQYF
v_call: TRBV7-8; j_call: TRBJ2-1; d_call: TRBD1; clone_size: many; cdr3_nt: TGTGCCAGCAGCTTAGTCAGACCGGACAGGGGAGCCTACAATGAGCAGTTCTTC; cdr3_aa: CASSLVRPDRGAYNEQFF
v_call: TRBV27; j_call: TRBJ2-7; d_call: -; clone_size: many; cdr3_nt: TGTGCCAGCAGTTTATTTTGGTCCGAAGGCCACGAGCAGTACTTC; cdr3_aa: CASSLFWSEGHEQYF
v_call: TRBV20-1; j_call: TRBJ1-2; d_call: -; clone_size: many; cdr3_nt: TGCAGTGCCACACCTGACAACTATGGCTACACCTTC; cdr3_aa: CSATPDNYGYTF
v_call: TRBV30; j_call: TRBJ1-1; d_call: -; clone_size: many; cdr3_nt: TGTGCCTGGACGGCACCCCCTCCGAACACTGAAGCTTTCTTT; cdr3_aa: CAWTAPPPNTEAFF
v_call: TRBV28; j_call: TRBJ2-5; d_call: -; clone_size: few; cdr3_nt: TGTGCCAGCAGTTTAAATCGACCACTGTACCAAGAGACCCAGTACTTC; cdr3_aa: CASSLNRPLYQETQYF
v_call: TRBV5-6; j_call: TRBJ1-2; d_call: -; clone_size: -; cdr3_nt: TGTGCCAGCAGCTTGAGGGCAGGGAGATATGGCTACACCTTC; cdr3_aa: CASSLRAGRYGYTF
v_call: TRBV7-9; j_call: TRBJ2-7; d_call: TRBD2; clone_size: -; cdr3_nt: TGTGCCAGCAGCTCATCCGTGGGACTAGCATCCTACGAGCAGTACTTC; cdr3_aa: CASSSSVGLASYEQYF
v_call: TRBV29-1; j_call: TRBJ1-1; d_call: TRBD1; clone_size: many; cdr3_nt: TGCAGCGTTGAAGATGACAGGGGCATGAACACTGAAGCTTTCTTT; cdr3_aa: CSVEDDRGMNTEAFF
v_call: TRBV7-8; j_call: TRBJ2-3; d_call: -; clone_size: many; cdr3_nt: TGTGCCAGCAGCCCTTCTTTTGGACTTCTCACAGATACGCAGTATTTT; cdr3_aa: CASSPSFGLLTDTQYF
v_call: TRBV5-4; j_call: TRBJ2-2; d_call: -; clone_size: -; cdr3_nt: TGTGCCAGCAGGAAAGATGAGGGGAACACCGGGGAGCTGTTTTTT; cdr3_aa: CASRKDEGNTGELFF
v_call: TRBV9; j_call: TRBJ2-1; d_call: TRBD1; clone_size: -; cdr3_nt: TGTGCCAGCAGCGCCGGGACAGGGTTTCCCAATGAGCAGTTCTTC; cdr3_aa: CASSAGTGFPNEQFF
v_call: TRBV7-3; j_call: TRBJ2-1; d_call: -; clone_size: few; cdr3_nt: TGTGCCAGCAGCTTAATTGGGGCAGACAATGAGCAGTTCTTC; cdr3_aa: CASSLIGADNEQFF
v_call: TRBV7-3; j_call: TRBJ2-3; d_call: -; clone_size: many; cdr3_nt: TGTGCCAGCAGCCCAGGCAACGTGGATACGCAGTATTTT; cdr3_aa: CASSPGNVDTQYF
v_call: TRBV15; j_call: TRBJ2-7; d_call: -; clone_size: few; cdr3_nt: TGTGCCACCAGCAGAACTTGGGACACAGACTACGAGCAGTACTTC; cdr3_aa: CATSRTWDTDYEQYF
v_call: TRBV3-1; j_call: TRBJ2-6; d_call: -; clone_size: many; cdr3_nt: TGTGCCAGCAGCCATATTGTGGGGGCCAACGTCCTGACTTTC; cdr3_aa: CASSHIVGANVLTF
v_call: TRBV11-3; j_call: TRBJ2-2; d_call: TRBD2; clone_size: few; cdr3_nt: TGTGCCAGCAGCTTAGGAGTAACCGGGACTAGCGCCGGGGAGCTGTTTTTT; cdr3_aa: CASSLGVTGTSAGELFF